This TCR beta chain was captured in a study of cytomegalovirus exposure and HLA in healthy donors. Study-wide points: Researchers reported in a later analysis that common viral pathogens appeared linked to several top clusters.

J gave up 5 bases and V 7 bases, and 0 bases lay outside the gene matches. Looked up from germline, CDR1 is DFQATT and CDR2 is SNEGSKA (reference sequence). The CDR3 runs 11 residues. Samples came from healthy bone marrow donors. As for this clone: Its matching antigen is unknown.

Primers: 60 Vbeta forward and 13 Jbeta reverse. Repertoires were generated with immunoSEQ multiplex PCR, while TCRdb's copy carries only in-frame clones and drops some. The table has roughly 120,000 clones, about 80% seen once. Sequenced: PBMCs. The V call is TRBV20-1, the J call TRBJ2-4; TRBD1 aligns across 9 bases. This clonotype originated in a man aged 60 to 69 in good health and CMV-seropositive. CDR3 nucleotide sequence: TGCAGTGGGACAGGGGAAAACATTCAGTACTTC. Amino acids: CSGTGENIQYF.